The clone carrying this TCR beta chain was counted many times. The sample's time point: peripheral blood 6 weeks after treatment start. The data are from a study of PD-L1 blockade in urothelial cancer. This CDR3 is 15 amino acids long. Germline CDR1 KGHSH, CDR2 LQKENI. Trimming took 5 bases from V and 5 from J; bases not matched to a gene: 12. Profiled with immunoSEQ multiplex PCR; TCRdb holds only in-frame clones, not every one. This sample yields some 120,000 clones, of which about 84% are seen a single time; 2.4% belongs to the top ten. The gene calls are TRBV18 and TRBJ2-7; 7 bases align to TRBD2. This sample comprised PBMCs, obtained around atezolizumab (anti-PD-L1) treatment. This TCR was sampled from a man over 45 with urothelial cancer. The CDR3 sequence is CASSVQGGPLDEQYF. The CDR3 DNA reads TGTGCCAGCTCAGTGCAGGGAGGGCCGCTTGACGAGCAGTACTTC.